The rows below give T cell receptor beta chains drawn from one sample of a study of early T cells in non-severe SARS-CoV-2 infection. TCRdb re-called the 5' RACE reads with MiXCR, one entry per CDR3 protein. The repertoire includes tens of thousands of distinct CDR3 sequences, about 23% of them detected once, and 4.5% to 5% sits in the top ten. Specimen: whole blood, collected at baseline. The receptors shown here come from an adult who was a healthcare worker with PCR-confirmed SARS-CoV-2 infection or an uninfected control (not recorded which). Each CDR3 is given with its conserved first and last residue. Fields, in order: J gene, V gene, CDR3 length, clone size, D gene, CDR3 protein, CDR3 DNA. D genes are given only for firm matches. Size is omitted from some rows. Given values are once, few, many or a class for expanded clones.

J gene: TRBJ2-2
V gene: TRBV12-3/TRBV12-4
CDR3 length: 14
clone size: .
D gene: .
CDR3 protein: CASSLAQNTGELFF
CDR3 DNA: TGTGCCAGCAGTTTAGCGCAAAACACCGGGGAGCTGTTTTTT

J gene: TRBJ2-7
V gene: TRBV7-2
CDR3 length: 12
clone size: .
D gene: .
CDR3 protein: CASSSYGAEQYF
CDR3 DNA: TGTGCCAGCAGTAGCTATGGGGCCGAGCAGTACTTC

J gene: TRBJ2-3
V gene: TRBV6-5
CDR3 length: 16
clone size: few
D gene: .
CDR3 protein: CASSYDPTGSTDTQYF
CDR3 DNA: TGTGCCAGCAGTTACGACCCTACAGGGTCGACAGATACGCAGTATTTT

J gene: TRBJ1-5
V gene: TRBV6-2/TRBV6-3
CDR3 length: 13
clone size: few
D gene: .
CDR3 protein: CASSYDWTQPQHF
CDR3 DNA: TGTGCCAGCAGTTACGATTGGACTCAGCCCCAGCATTTT

J gene: TRBJ2-1
V gene: TRBV11-2
CDR3 length: 13
clone size: few
D gene: .
CDR3 protein: CASSSRGRIGQFF
CDR3 DNA: TGTGCCAGCAGCTCGCGGGGGCGGATAGGGCAGTTCTTC

J gene: TRBJ2-2
V gene: TRBV7-6
CDR3 length: 16
clone size: .
D gene: TRBD1
CDR3 protein: CASSLAGTGTTGELFF
CDR3 DNA: TGTGCCAGCAGCTTAGCTGGGACAGGGACCACCGGGGAGCTGTTTTTT

J gene: TRBJ2-7
V gene: TRBV29-1
CDR3 length: 13
clone size: few
D gene: .
CDR3 protein: CSVGGARVDEQYF
CDR3 DNA: TGCAGCGTTGGGGGGGCCAGAGTGGACGAGCAGTACTTC

J gene: TRBJ2-2
V gene: TRBV12-2
CDR3 length: 18
clone size: .
D gene: .
CDR3 protein: CASRPSCWDSSITGELFF
CDR3 DNA: TGTGCAAGTCGCCCCAGTTGTTGGGACAGTTCTATCACCGGGGAGCTGTTTTTT

J gene: TRBJ2-3
V gene: TRBV11-3
CDR3 length: 16
clone size: .
D gene: .
CDR3 protein: CASSLDMEGGTDTQYF
CDR3 DNA: TGTGCCAGCAGCTTAGATATGGAGGGCGGCACAGATACGCAGTATTTT

J gene: TRBJ1-5
V gene: TRBV30
CDR3 length: 13
clone size: .
D gene: .
CDR3 protein: CAWSAGENQPQHF
CDR3 DNA: TGTGCCTGGAGCGCAGGGGAGAATCAGCCCCAGCATTTT

J gene: TRBJ2-7
V gene: TRBV6-2/TRBV6-3
CDR3 length: 13
clone size: few
D gene: .
CDR3 protein: CASSYGKGYEQYF
CDR3 DNA: TGTGCCAGCAGTTACGGGAAGGGTTACGAGCAGTACTTC

J gene: TRBJ1-2
V gene: TRBV4-2
CDR3 length: 16
clone size: large
D gene: TRBD1
CDR3 protein: CASSQDKRGPSYGYTF
CDR3 DNA: TGTGCCAGCAGCCAAGACAAGAGGGGGCCGTCCTATGGCTACACCTTC

J gene: TRBJ2-1
V gene: TRBV6-2/TRBV6-3
CDR3 length: 11
clone size: few
D gene: .
CDR3 protein: CASTGGVGQFF
CDR3 DNA: TGTGCCAGCACCGGGGGCGTAGGGCAGTTCTTC

J gene: TRBJ2-6
V gene: TRBV20-1
CDR3 length: 15
clone size: .
D gene: .
CDR3 protein: CSARGQDSGANVLTF
CDR3 DNA: TGCAGTGCTAGAGGACAGGACTCTGGGGCCAACGTCCTGACTTTC

J gene: TRBJ1-3
V gene: TRBV6-2/TRBV6-3
CDR3 length: 14
clone size: .
D gene: .
CDR3 protein: CASSPGTTGNTIYF
CDR3 DNA: TGTGCCAGCAGCCCCGGGACAACTGGAAACACCATATATTTT

J gene: TRBJ1-3
V gene: TRBV9
CDR3 length: 14
clone size: .
D gene: .
CDR3 protein: CASSRVGPGNTIYF
CDR3 DNA: TGTGCCAGCAGCCGCGTAGGCCCTGGAAACACCATATATTTT

J gene: TRBJ2-6
V gene: TRBV6-2/TRBV6-3
CDR3 length: 20
clone size: few
D gene: .
CDR3 protein: CASSYSRYPGPNSGANVLTF
CDR3 DNA: TGTGCCAGCAGTTACTCGAGATATCCGGGGCCGAACTCTGGGGCCAACGTCCTGACTTTC

J gene: TRBJ1-5
V gene: TRBV27
CDR3 length: 16
clone size: few
D gene: TRBD1
CDR3 protein: CASSLSPTGSNQPQHF
CDR3 DNA: TGTGCCAGCAGTTTGTCCCCGACAGGGAGCAATCAGCCCCAGCATTTT

J gene: TRBJ2-5
V gene: TRBV20-1
CDR3 length: 12
clone size: few
D gene: .
CDR3 protein: CSATGPGETQYF
CDR3 DNA: TGCAGTGCTACTGGTCCTGGGGAGACCCAGTACTTC

J gene: TRBJ1-2
V gene: TRBV11-2
CDR3 length: 13
clone size: few
D gene: .
CDR3 protein: CASSLGTGDGYTF
CDR3 DNA: TGTGCCAGCAGTCTTGGGACGGGGGATGGCTACACCTTC

J gene: TRBJ2-2
V gene: TRBV7-7
CDR3 length: 13
clone size: few
D gene: TRBD1
CDR3 protein: CASSLDRSGELFF
CDR3 DNA: TGTGCTAGCAGCTTGGACAGGTCCGGGGAGCTGTTTTTT

J gene: TRBJ2-7
V gene: TRBV10-2
CDR3 length: 17
clone size: .
D gene: TRBD2
CDR3 protein: CASSERQGLLSSYEQYF
CDR3 DNA: TGCGCCAGCAGTGAGAGGCAGGGACTACTTTCATCCTACGAGCAGTACTTC

J gene: TRBJ2-7
V gene: TRBV4-2
CDR3 length: 14
clone size: .
D gene: TRBD2
CDR3 protein: CASSQGLAVYEQYF
CDR3 DNA: TGTGCCAGCAGCCAGGGACTAGCCGTCTACGAGCAGTACTTC

J gene: TRBJ2-2
V gene: TRBV6-2/TRBV6-3
CDR3 length: 16
clone size: few
D gene: .
CDR3 protein: CASSYTTPRDTGELFF
CDR3 DNA: TGTGCCAGCAGTTATACCACACCCCGGGACACCGGGGAGCTGTTTTTT

J gene: TRBJ1-1
V gene: TRBV6-5
CDR3 length: 15
clone size: many
D gene: .
CDR3 protein: CASSYKRGMNTEAFF
CDR3 DNA: TGTGCCAGCAGTTACAAAAGGGGGATGAACACTGAAGCTTTCTTT

J gene: TRBJ2-7
V gene: TRBV6-2/TRBV6-3
CDR3 length: 15
clone size: few
D gene: TRBD1
CDR3 protein: CASSYGDRVAYEQYF
CDR3 DNA: TGTGCCAGCAGTTACGGGGACAGGGTGGCCTACGAGCAGTACTTC

J gene: TRBJ1-5
V gene: TRBV7-2
CDR3 length: 14
clone size: few
D gene: TRBD1
CDR3 protein: CASSFDRGMEPQHF
CDR3 DNA: TGTGCCAGCAGCTTTGACAGGGGCATGGAGCCCCAGCATTTT

J gene: TRBJ1-2
V gene: TRBV5-4
CDR3 length: 13
clone size: .
D gene: .
CDR3 protein: CASSPAEGGGYTF
CDR3 DNA: TGTGCCAGCAGCCCCGCGGAGGGAGGAGGCTACACCTTC

J gene: TRBJ1-1
V gene: TRBV9
CDR3 length: 14
clone size: .
D gene: .
CDR3 protein: CASSLTGFDTEAFF
CDR3 DNA: TGTGCCAGCAGCCTTACAGGGTTTGACACTGAAGCTTTCTTT

J gene: TRBJ2-2
V gene: TRBV7-6
CDR3 length: 13
clone size: many
D gene: .
CDR3 protein: CASEGENTGELFF
CDR3 DNA: TGTGCCAGCGAAGGGGAGAACACCGGGGAGCTGTTTTTT

J gene: TRBJ2-5
V gene: TRBV29-1
CDR3 length: 14
clone size: .
D gene: .
CDR3 protein: CSVGIGISTETQYF
CDR3 DNA: TGCAGCGTTGGGATAGGAATTTCTACCGAGACCCAGTACTTC

J gene: TRBJ1-1
V gene: TRBV9
CDR3 length: 13
clone size: .
D gene: .
CDR3 protein: CASSPGDDTEAFF
CDR3 DNA: TGTGCCAGCAGCCCGGGGGACGACACTGAAGCTTTCTTT

J gene: TRBJ1-2
V gene: TRBV5-1
CDR3 length: 14
clone size: few
D gene: .
CDR3 protein: CASSLMDRIYGYTF
CDR3 DNA: TGCGCCAGCAGCTTGATGGACAGAATCTATGGCTACACCTTC

J gene: TRBJ2-3
V gene: TRBV2
CDR3 length: 13
clone size: few
D gene: .
CDR3 protein: CASNLLGTDTQYF
CDR3 DNA: TGTGCCAGCAATCTACTAGGAACAGATACGCAGTATTTT

J gene: TRBJ2-7
V gene: TRBV6-6
CDR3 length: 15
clone size: many
D gene: .
CDR3 protein: CASSYGSGTTYEQYF
CDR3 DNA: TGTGCCAGCAGTTACGGGTCGGGGACAACCTACGAGCAGTACTTC

J gene: TRBJ2-7
V gene: TRBV7-9
CDR3 length: 14
clone size: .
D gene: .
CDR3 protein: CASSSFLGRYEQYF
CDR3 DNA: TGTGCCAGCAGCTCGTTTTTGGGGAGGTACGAGCAGTACTTC

J gene: TRBJ1-1
V gene: TRBV12-3/TRBV12-4
CDR3 length: 13
clone size: few
D gene: .
CDR3 protein: CASSKGVNTEAFF
CDR3 DNA: TGTGCCAGCAGTAAAGGGGTGAACACTGAAGCTTTCTTT

J gene: TRBJ2-7
V gene: TRBV19
CDR3 length: 13
clone size: .
D gene: .
CDR3 protein: CASSTFSSYEQYF
CDR3 DNA: TGTGCCAGTAGCACTTTCTCCTCCTACGAGCAGTACTTC

J gene: TRBJ2-2
V gene: TRBV5-1
CDR3 length: 16
clone size: .
D gene: TRBD1
CDR3 protein: CASSSTGTANTGELFF
CDR3 DNA: TGCGCCAGCAGCTCAACCGGGACAGCGAACACCGGGGAGCTGTTTTTT

J gene: TRBJ2-5
V gene: TRBV5-4
CDR3 length: 14
clone size: few
D gene: .
CDR3 protein: CASSLAAQRETQYF
CDR3 DNA: TGTGCCAGCAGCTTGGCAGCGCAGCGGGAGACCCAGTACTTC

J gene: TRBJ1-2
V gene: TRBV29-1
CDR3 length: 14
clone size: .
D gene: TRBD1
CDR3 protein: CSVTNPGQGSGYTF
CDR3 DNA: TGCAGCGTTACCAATCCGGGACAGGGGTCTGGCTACACCTTC

J gene: TRBJ2-3
V gene: TRBV7-6
CDR3 length: 15
clone size: .
D gene: TRBD2
CDR3 protein: CASSPRREGFNTQYF
CDR3 DNA: TGTGCCAGCAGCCCCCGTAGGGAGGGATTTAATACGCAGTATTTT

J gene: TRBJ1-1
V gene: TRBV19
CDR3 length: 13
clone size: few
D gene: .
CDR3 protein: CASSILTNTEAFF
CDR3 DNA: TGTGCCAGTAGTATACTGACGAACACTGAAGCTTTCTTT

J gene: TRBJ1-5
V gene: TRBV6-6
CDR3 length: 15
clone size: .
D gene: TRBD1
CDR3 protein: CASSEDRGLFQPQHF
CDR3 DNA: TGTGCCAGCAGTGAGGACAGGGGATTGTTTCAGCCCCAGCATTTT

J gene: TRBJ2-7
V gene: TRBV3-1
CDR3 length: 18
clone size: once
D gene: .
CDR3 protein: CASSHSRAQLTILYEQYF
CDR3 DNA: TGTGCCAGCAGCCATTCTCGAGCCCAACTAACCATACTCTACGAGCAGTACTTC

J gene: TRBJ2-7
V gene: TRBV3-1
CDR3 length: 13
clone size: .
D gene: TRBD2
CDR3 protein: CASSLLAGGEQYF
CDR3 DNA: TGTGCCAGCAGCCTCCTAGCGGGGGGCGAGCAGTACTTC

J gene: TRBJ2-7
V gene: TRBV6-2/TRBV6-3
CDR3 length: 14
clone size: few
D gene: .
CDR3 protein: CASSIGQNPYEQYF
CDR3 DNA: TGTGCCAGCAGTATCGGACAGAACCCCTACGAGCAGTACTTC